Below, 12 T cell receptor beta chains from the same sample are listed, as sequenced in a study of T cell responses to AZD1222 COVID-19 vaccine. Data came from immunoSEQ multiplex PCR; TCRdb stores just in-frame clones and leaves some out. The sample consists of 130,000 to 150,000 clones, 82% of them appearing once. The specimen was peripheral blood, collected on day 0 of MenACWY control vaccination. All receptors come from an adult in good health.

The chain carries TRBV7-8 and TRBJ2-7, with D hard to call. CDR1 is SGHVS, CDR2 FQNEAQ, per germline. This CDR3 spans 14 amino acids. V dropped 2 bases and J dropped 1 base, with 9 bases sitting between them. Here the CDR3 DNA reads TGTGCCAGCAGCTTATCGCGGTTTTCCTACGAGCAGTACTTC. Translated, it gives CASSLSRFSYEQYF.

V is TRBV19 and J is TRBJ2-5, with 10 bases matching TRBD1. From germline, CDR1 is LNHDA and CDR2 SQIVND (reference sequence). The CDR3 is made up of 18 amino acids. J was trimmed by 8 bases and V by 4 bases; bases with no gene match: 19. CDR3 coding DNA: TGTGCCAGTAGTACCTACGGACAGGGGGAAGGTGTTGGGAGAACCCAGTACTTC. Its translation is CASSTYGQGEGVGRTQYF.

The V call is TRBV20-1, the J call TRBJ2-4, with D perhaps TRBD1 (5 bases). The CDR3 spans 13 residues. Germline CDR1 DFQATT, CDR2 SNEGSKA (reference sequence). V was shortened by 3 bases and J by 1 base, with 7 bases between the two germline ends. Here the CDR3 DNA reads TGCAGTGCTAGTAACAGGGCCAAAAACATTCAGTACTTC. Amino acid sequence: CSASNRAKNIQYF.

This chain joins TRBV9 and TRBJ2-3; a possible D gene is TRBD1 (6 bases). V shed 2 bases and J shed 6 bases, with 10 bases lying between them. This CDR3 comprises 13 residues. CDR1 and CDR2 (germline): SGDLS, YYNGEE. The CDR3 DNA is TGTGCCAGCAGCGTGGGTGACAGGGATACGCAGTATTTT. This gives the protein CASSVGDRDTQYF. The full variable domain, in which reference TRBV9 and TRBJ2-3 provide the parts outside the CDR3, is DSGVTQTPKHLITATGQRVTLRCSPRSGDLSVYWYQQSLDQGLQFLIQYYNGEERAKGNILERFSAQQFPDLHSELNLSSLELGDSALYFCASSVGDRDTQYFGPGTRLTVL.

V gene TRBV27 combines with J gene TRBJ2-7; 9 bases agree with TRBD1. The V segment lost 8 bases and the J segment 2 bases; nucleotides outside the gene matches: 13. The CDR3 covers 16 residues. Germline V gene data show CDR1 as MNHEY and CDR2 as SMNVEV (reference sequence). CDR3 sequence reads: CASGGSLGQGPYEQYF. The CDR3 DNA sequence: TGTGCCAGCGGAGGCTCGTTGGGACAGGGCCCCTACGAGCAGTACTTC.

This rearrangement joins TRBV5-6 to TRBJ1-2, with 7 bases identical to TRBD1. Germline V lookup: CDR1 SGHDT, CDR2 YYEEEE. CDR3 size: 15 residues. With V trimmed by 4 bases and J by 6 bases, 12 bases remained unmatched. The CDR3 sequence: CASSTSDRVGNGYTF. In DNA form, the CDR3 reads TGTGCCAGCAGCACTTCAGACAGGGTTGGGAATGGCTACACCTTC.

J is TRBJ2-7 and V is TRBV4-1; D possibly corresponds to TRBD1 (7 bases). This CDR3 spans 14 amino acids. Germline lookup yields CDR1 MGHRA and CDR2 YSYEKL. V lost 4 bases to trimming and J lost 2 bases, with 12 bases between them. In DNA, the CDR3 is TGCGCCAGCAGCCCAGCCAGGGGGGCCTACGAGCAGTACTTC. Encoded protein: CASSPARGAYEQYF.

CDR3 sequence reads: CASSGGLLTDTQYF. CDR3 coding DNA: TGTGCCAGTAGTGGGGGACTGCTCACAGATACGCAGTATTTT. This chain connects TRBV19 to TRBJ2-3, with D possibly matching TRBD2 (6 bases). Looked up from germline, CDR1 is LNHDA and CDR2 is SQIVND (reference sequence). This CDR3 comprises 14 residues. V was clipped by 5 bases and J by 2 bases, with 11 bases between them.

This chain links TRBV27 with TRBJ1-1; D gene unclear. The CDR3 contains 15 residues. The V and J ends lost 4 bases and 0 bases respectively, with 12 bases between them. CDR1 and CDR2 (germline): MNHEY, SMNVEV (reference sequence). CDR3 protein: CASSSQSLMNTEAFF. DNA for the CDR3: TGTGCCAGCAGTTCCCAGAGCTTAATGAACACTGAAGCTTTCTTT.

The chain is built from TRBV13 and TRBJ2-3; D is uncertain. The germline CDR1 and CDR2 sequences are PRHDT and FYEKMQ (reference sequence). The CDR3 has 16 amino acids. V dropped 5 bases and J dropped 0 bases, with 15 bases sitting between them. Here the CDR3 DNA reads TGTGCCAGCAGCCGCCGGCTAGACACTAGCACAGATACGCAGTATTTT. It yields the protein CASSRRLDTSTDTQYF. The complete variable domain, with remaining parts taken from reference TRBV13 and TRBJ2-3, reads AAGVIQSPRHLIKEKRETATLKCYPIPRHDTVYWYQQGPGQDPQFLISFYEKMQSDKGSIPDRFSAQQFSDYHSELNMSSLELGDSALYFCASSRRLDTSTDTQYFGPGTRLTVL.

The chain joins TRBV18 to TRBJ1-1; perhaps TRBD1 as D (5 bases). Germline V gives CDR1 KGHSH, CDR2 LQKENI. The germline V and J ends were trimmed by 3 bases and 3 bases, with 17 bases remaining between them. CDR3 size: 16 residues. CDR3 sequence reads: CASSPRPPGQDTEAFF. The DNA of the CDR3 is TGTGCCAGCTCACCTCGTCCCCCAGGGCAGGACACTGAAGCTTTCTTT.

This chain connects TRBV10-3 to TRBJ1-2; D ambiguous. Trimming took 1 base from V and 3 from J, leaving 6 bases between them. This CDR3 spans 13 amino acids. The germline gives CDR1 ENHRY, CDR2 SYGVKD. CDR3 loop: CAISELEDYGYTF. In nucleotides, the CDR3 is TGTGCCATCAGTGAGTTAGAAGACTATGGCTACACCTTC.